These T cell receptor beta chains were read from a single sample in a study of control samples from healthy donors and cancer patients. Method: immunoSEQ multiplex PCR; TCRdb's copy keeps in-frame clones and lacks some. Among about 130,000 clones listed, approximately 92% were seen once. The specimen was blood. All receptors come from a man aged 18-30 years in good health. Each CDR3 is given with its conserved first and last residue. Each record gives: V gene, J gene, clone size, D gene, CDR3 DNA, CDR3 protein. The D gene is left open where the match is weak. Only part of the rows carry a size: once, few, many, or a class if the clone is expanded.

v_call: TRBV5-1; j_call: TRBJ1-2; clone_size: NA; d_call: NA; cdr3_nt: TGCGCCAGCAGCTTGGGCAGAGACATCTATGGCTACACCTTC; cdr3_aa: CASSLGRDIYGYTF
v_call: TRBV5-4; j_call: TRBJ2-3; clone_size: NA; d_call: TRBD2; cdr3_nt: TGTGCCAGCAGCTTGACTAGCGGGGGGGCCGGGGCAGATACGCAGTATTTT; cdr3_aa: CASSLTSGGAGADTQYF
v_call: TRBV25-1; j_call: TRBJ2-1; clone_size: NA; d_call: NA; cdr3_nt: TGTGCCAGCAGTGAATTTGGGAATGAGCAGTTCTTC; cdr3_aa: CASSEFGNEQFF
v_call: TRBV27; j_call: TRBJ1-3; clone_size: NA; d_call: NA; cdr3_nt: TGTGCCAGCAGTTTATCAGGGAGCTCTGGAAACACCATATATTTT; cdr3_aa: CASSLSGSSGNTIYF
v_call: TRBV5-4; j_call: TRBJ2-1; clone_size: NA; d_call: NA; cdr3_nt: TGTGCCAGCAGCACCGGGACTGGCAATGAGCAGTTCTTC; cdr3_aa: CASSTGTGNEQFF
v_call: TRBV30; j_call: TRBJ2-3; clone_size: NA; d_call: TRBD1; cdr3_nt: TGTGCCTGGAGTCTAGGGACAGGGGGCCAAGATACGCAGTATTTT; cdr3_aa: CAWSLGTGGQDTQYF
v_call: TRBV6-5; j_call: TRBJ1-1; clone_size: NA; d_call: NA; cdr3_nt: TGTGCCAGCAGCTCCGGACAAGGCAGCACTGAAGCTTTCTTT; cdr3_aa: CASSSGQGSTEAFF
v_call: TRBV2; j_call: TRBJ1-4; clone_size: NA; d_call: TRBD1; cdr3_nt: TGTGCCAGCTCAGGGACAGACAATGAAAAACTGTTTTTT; cdr3_aa: CASSGTDNEKLFF
v_call: TRBV6-5; j_call: TRBJ1-2; clone_size: NA; d_call: NA; cdr3_nt: TGTGCCAGCAGTTACTCGCGCGTCAGGAGAGGGTATGGCTACACCTTC; cdr3_aa: CASSYSRVRRGYGYTF
v_call: TRBV4-1; j_call: TRBJ1-1; clone_size: few; d_call: NA; cdr3_nt: TGCGCCAGCAGGGGACTTTTGAAGAACACTGAAGCTTTCTTT; cdr3_aa: CASRGLLKNTEAFF
v_call: TRBV27; j_call: TRBJ2-3; clone_size: NA; d_call: NA; cdr3_nt: TGTGCCAGCAGTTTATGGGCAGAGACGACCACAGATACGCAGTATTTT; cdr3_aa: CASSLWAETTTDTQYF
v_call: TRBV7-9; j_call: TRBJ1-1; clone_size: NA; d_call: NA; cdr3_nt: TGTGCCAGCAGCAGAACGACAGGTTTGAACACTGAAGCTTTCTTT; cdr3_aa: CASSRTTGLNTEAFF
v_call: TRBV5-4; j_call: TRBJ2-5; clone_size: NA; d_call: TRBD2; cdr3_nt: TGTGCCAGCAGCTTGGAGAGCGGGGGTGGCCAAGAGACCCAGTACTTC; cdr3_aa: CASSLESGGGQETQYF
v_call: TRBV7-9; j_call: TRBJ1-2; clone_size: NA; d_call: NA; cdr3_nt: TGTGCCAGCAGCCCGGAAGTGGGCTATGGCTACACCTTC; cdr3_aa: CASSPEVGYGYTF
v_call: TRBV6-5; j_call: TRBJ2-1; clone_size: NA; d_call: TRBD1; cdr3_nt: TGTGCCAGCACCAAGGGGGGACAGGGCTACAATGAGCAGTTCTTC; cdr3_aa: CASTKGGQGYNEQFF
v_call: TRBV5-4; j_call: TRBJ2-3; clone_size: NA; d_call: TRBD2; cdr3_nt: TGTGCCAGCAGAGCCGGGGGACTAGCGGGGGGCACAGATACGCAGTATTTT; cdr3_aa: CASRAGGLAGGTDTQYF